The subject of this entry is one T cell receptor (beta chain). What it binds is not known. This sample is part of a study of T cell responses to AZD1222 COVID-19 vaccine. The CDR3 has 15 residues. Per the germline V gene, CDR1 is MNHEY and CDR2 is SMNVEV (reference sequence). V lost 6 bases to trimming and J lost 9 bases, with 20 bases between them. Notes on the study in general: Donors were chiefly white British, with a greater number of females, and clonal diversity was perhaps underestimated. Unmutated variant regions reportedly attract nearly half of all spike-specific TCRs. Spike-specific TCR breadth and depth were elevated following two AZD1222 doses.

Using immunoSEQ multiplex PCR, the repertoire was profiled, and TCRdb retains in-frame clones only, with some absent. The sample carries 150,000 to 200,000 clones, around 92% recorded once. Sequenced material: peripheral blood, taken on day 0 of AZD1222 vaccination. This clonotype was obtained from an adult in good health. The genes are TRBV27 and TRBJ1-4; tentative D call: TRBD1 (5 bases). The CDR3 is CASSNLGSEGKKLFF. The CDR3 DNA reads TGTGCCAGCAGCAACTTAGGGTCGGAGGGGAAAAAACTGTTTTTT.